Listed here are 20 T cell receptor beta chains from one sample, sequenced in a study of blood T cell repertoires in COVID-19. Generated by immunoSEQ multiplex PCR, the TCRdb table keeps only in-frame clones and is missing some. The sample consists of around 310,000 clones, roughly 90% of them appearing once. The sample was peripheral blood. The source of these receptors is a woman aged 60-70 years with acute or convalescent COVID-19.

As regards this clone: An end of the junction differs from the germline gene, which may be a read error. The chain recombines TRBV3-1 (or the pseudogene TRBV3-2) with TRBJ1-4, with 9 bases identical to TRBD1. The CDR3 length is 14 residues. Germline CDR1 reads LGHDT; CDR2 reads YNNKEL (reference sequence). The CDR3 nucleotides are TGTGCCAGCAGCCCAGGACAGGGGAAGGATTTTCGGTGTTTT. It specifies CASSPGQGKDFRCF.

V and J are TRBV5-1 and TRBJ2-7; 12 bases are shared with TRBD2. CDR3 length: 16 amino acids. The V gene's germline CDR1 is SGHRS and CDR2 YFSETQ. V lost 4 bases and J lost 7; bases outside the gene matches: 12. The CDR3 sequence: CASSLDLAGGTSEQYF. In DNA form, the CDR3 reads TGCGCCAGCAGCCTGGACCTAGCGGGGGGGACTTCAGAGCAGTACTTC.

The chain couples TRBV5-1 to TRBJ2-7, with TRBD2 identical over 10 bases. The V gene's germline CDR1 is SGHRS and CDR2 YFSETQ. CDR3 length: 16 amino acids. The ends lost 5 bases at V and 0 bases at J; junction bases unmatched: 8. CDR3: CASSSQAGGISYEQYF. The CDR3 region has the DNA TGCGCCAGCAGTTCGCAAGCGGGGGGGATCTCCTACGAGCAGTACTTC.

This chain joins TRBV18 and TRBJ1-1, with 8 bases fitting TRBD1. With V trimmed by 3 bases and J by 1 base, 4 bases remained unmatched. The CDR3 consists of 15 residues. Per germline, CDR1 KGHSH and CDR2 LQKENI. CDR3 in DNA: TGTGCCAGCTCACCCCGGACAGGGACGAACACTGAAGCTTTCTTT. This gives the protein CASSPRTGTNTEAFF.

The chain uses TRBV4-1 and TRBJ1-5; D unclear. This CDR3 contains 16 residues. Trimming removed 1 base at V and 4 bases at J, with 14 bases between. In germline, CDR1 is MGHRA, CDR2 YSYEKL. CDR3 sequence reads: CASSQVSAAGNQPQHF. CDR3 DNA: TGCGCCAGCAGCCAAGTATCGGCCGCGGGTAATCAGCCCCAGCATTTT.

V and J are TRBV28 and TRBJ2-7; D is unclear. Germline V gives CDR1 MDHEN, CDR2 SYDVKM. There are 12 residues in the CDR3. The germline V and J ends were trimmed by 2 bases and 7 bases, with 9 bases remaining between them. The CDR3 is CASSLTFREQYF. The CDR3 DNA follows: TGTGCCAGCAGTTTAACTTTCCGGGAGCAGTACTTC.

This chain uses TRBV19 with TRBJ1-3; 9 bases are a match to TRBD1. CDR1 LNHDA and CDR2 SQIVND come from the germline V gene (reference sequence). Losses at the gene ends were 5 bases for V and 1 base for J; bases not matched to a gene: 12. The CDR3 spans 18 residues. The CDR3 is CASSFAGTGIRSGNTIYF. CDR3 nucleotides: TGTGCCAGTAGTTTCGCCGGGACAGGGATTAGATCTGGAAACACCATATATTTT.

This clone was seen a single time. The V gene is TRBV12-3 or TRBV12-4, the J gene TRBJ2-7; D gene uncertain. The CDR3 runs to 13 residues. The V end was cut by 0 bases, the J end by 3 bases, with 6 bases between. The CDR3 sequence is CASSLAQYYEQYF. The CDR3 region has the DNA TGTGCCAGCAGTTTAGCACAGTACTACGAGCAGTACTTC.

J is TRBJ2-2 and V is TRBV14; maybe TRBD2 (5 bases). Trimming pared 4 bases from V and 7 bases from J, leaving 10 bases between. CDR1 is SGHDN, CDR2 FVKESK, per germline. The CDR3 contains 13 residues. The DNA of the CDR3 is TGTGCCAGCAGCCGGTTCCGGGACGGGGAGCTGTTTTTT. This codes for CASSRFRDGELFF.

The genes are TRBV6-4 and TRBJ2-1; D ambiguous. V lost 0 bases and J 5 bases, leaving 8 bases between the germline ends. Germline V gives CDR1 MRHNA, CDR2 SNTAGT. The CDR3 has 14 residues. The CDR3 DNA sequence: TGTGCCAGCAGTGACTCGGGCGAAAACAATGAGCAGTTCTTC. It is translated as CASSDSGENNEQFF.

This chain links TRBV5-6 with TRBJ2-3; no firm D call. Germline V lookup: CDR1 SGHDT, CDR2 YYEEEE. The CDR3 has 13 residues. V was trimmed by 6 bases and J by 7 bases, leaving 15 bases between them. The CDR3 nucleotides are TGTGCCAGCACCCCCATCTCCGAGAATACGCAGTATTTT. It specifies CASTPISENTQYF.

The chain has TRBV14 and TRBJ1-1, with D unresolved. Germline lookup yields CDR1 SGHDN and CDR2 FVKESK. The length of the CDR3 is 17 residues. The ends were cut back, 5 bases at V and 6 bases at J, with 25 bases in the middle. The CDR3 sequence: CASSGTRSPRLSPEAFF. CDR3 in DNA: TGTGCCAGCAGCGGCACCCGGAGTCCCCGATTAAGCCCTGAAGCTTTCTTT.

This clone occurred once. The J gene is TRBJ1-1, the V gene TRBV7-9; the match to TRBD1 covers 7 bases. Trimming removed 0 bases from V and 7 bases from J; junction bases left unmatched: 2. This CDR3 region has 13 residues. CDR1 SEHNR and CDR2 FQNEAQ come from the germline V gene (reference sequence). The DNA for the CDR3 is TGTGCCAGCAGCTTAGCGGGGACAGTTGAAGCTTTCTTT. The encoded protein is CASSLAGTVEAFF.

V usage is TRBV24-1 and J usage is TRBJ2-1; 7 bases match TRBD2. The junction had 14 bases not matched to a gene; V was cut back by 5 bases and J by 8 bases. CDR1 and CDR2 from the germline V gene are KGHDR and SFDVKD. The CDR3 sequence is 16 residues long. The CDR3: CATSGRLALRLDEQFF. The CDR3 nucleotides are TGTGCCACCAGTGGCCGACTAGCTCTTCGTCTGGATGAGCAGTTCTTC.

This clone was observed a handful of times. The J gene is TRBJ1-1, the V gene TRBV6-5; 8 bases line up with TRBD1. Germline lookup yields CDR1 MNHEY and CDR2 SVGAGI. The CDR3 covers 15 residues. V was pared by 6 bases and J by 0 bases, with 6 bases of the junction left unmatched. CDR3 in amino acids: CASSRQGTVNTEAFF. The CDR3 DNA is TGTGCCAGCAGCAGACAGGGGACGGTGAACACTGAAGCTTTCTTT.

V is TRBV18 and J is TRBJ2-1; TRBD1 might be the D (5 bases). V was pared by 4 bases and J by 4 bases, with 8 bases between. This CDR3 region has 13 residues. The germline V gene has CDR1 KGHSH and CDR2 LQKENI. CDR3 in amino acids: CASSRGEYNEQFF. CDR3 bases: TGTGCCAGCTCACGGGGCGAGTACAATGAGCAGTTCTTC.

In DNA, the CDR3 is TGCGCCAGCAGCCAGCCCCACCAGGGGAACACTGAAGCTTTCTTT. The encoded protein is CASSQPHQGNTEAFF. This chain links TRBV4-3 with TRBJ1-1, with D tentatively TRBD1 (5 bases). This CDR3 is built from 15 residues. Trimming pared 3 bases from V and 1 base from J, leaving 12 bases between. Germline V gene data show CDR1 as LGHNA and CDR2 as YSLEER.

V usage is TRBV19 and J usage is TRBJ2-7; 10 bases are a match to TRBD1. The length of the CDR3 is 15 residues. V shed 6 bases and J 5 bases; nucleotides not matched to a gene: 10. Germline V gene sequence: CDR1 LNHDA, CDR2 SQIVND (reference sequence). The CDR3 DNA sequence: TGTGCCAGTAGGTTCCGGGGGGACAGGGGCCACGAGCAGTACTTC. This translates into CASRFRGDRGHEQYF.

This chain links TRBV7-9 with TRBJ1-2; 11 bases line up with TRBD1. The CDR3 sequence is 14 residues long. CDR1 and CDR2 (germline): SEHNR, FQNEAQ (reference sequence). Unmatched junction bases numbered 2, after V lost 5 bases and J lost 3 bases. CDR3 in amino acids: CASSRDRGDYGYTF. In nucleotides, the CDR3 is TGTGCCAGCAGCCGGGACAGGGGGGACTATGGCTACACCTTC.

The chain carries TRBV7-7 and TRBJ1-5; possible D gene TRBD1, 5 bases. The ends were cut back, 1 base at V and 1 base at J, with 14 bases in the middle. Germline-derived CDR1 and CDR2 are SSHAT and FNYEAQ (reference sequence). The CDR3 length is 17 residues. CDR3 loop: CASSLGVHRLSNQPQHF. The CDR3 region has the DNA TGTGCCAGCAGCTTAGGAGTGCACAGGCTCAGCAATCAGCCCCAGCATTTT.